The 9 T cell receptor beta chains given below trace back to one sample, sequenced in a study of early T cells in non-severe SARS-CoV-2 infection. Via MiXCR, TCRdb re-called the 5' RACE reads, giving one row per CDR3 protein. This table has more than 75,000 distinct CDR3 sequences, 13% to 15% appearing once. Input material: whole blood. All receptors derive from an adult who was a healthcare worker with PCR-confirmed SARS-CoV-2 infection or an uninfected control (not recorded which).

The chain employs TRBV10-2 and TRBJ1-4, with TRBD1 matching over 8 bases. The V gene's germline CDR1 is WSHSY and CDR2 SAAADI. The CDR3 loop spans 19 amino acids. The trim removed 5 bases at V and 5 bases at J, leaving 19 bases unmatched. The CDR3, as DNA: TGCGCCAGCAGTCCCACAGGGGGAGGTAATCGGAGGACCAATGAAAAACTGTTTTTT. Translating it yields CASSPTGGGNRRTNEKLFF.

The rearrangement links TRBV28 to TRBJ2-3, with TRBD2 matching 9 bases. J was trimmed by 0 bases and V by 5 bases; bases with no gene match: 6. The CDR3 consists of 16 residues. The germline gives CDR1 MDHEN, CDR2 SYDVKM. CDR3 in amino acids: CASSEAGGGSTDTQYF. The DNA for the CDR3 is TGTGCCAGCAGTGAAGCGGGGGGCGGGAGCACAGATACGCAGTATTTT.

This clonotype was observed a few times. This rearrangement joins TRBV7-2 to TRBJ2-3; no clear D. V was trimmed by 1 base and J by 3 bases, leaving 11 bases between them. CDR1 SGHTA and CDR2 FQGNSA come from the germline V gene. The CDR3 is 15 residues long. CDR3 nucleotides: TGTGCCAGCAGCTTAGTAACCCCAAGGACAGATACGCAGTATTTT. It encodes CASSLVTPRTDTQYF.

This chain links TRBV28 with TRBJ2-4, with D possibly called TRBD1 or TRBD2 (6 bases each). The CDR3 totals 11 residues. Germline CDR1 is MDHEN and CDR2 is SYDVKM. Trimming took off 4 bases at V and 9 bases at J, with 7 bases between the two ends. The CDR3 region is CASSSGAIQYF. CDR3 coding DNA: TGTGCCAGCAGTTCGGGGGCCATTCAGTACTTC.

This clonotype was picked up a small number of times. The chain has TRBV9 and TRBJ1-1; D is perhaps TRBD1 (6 bases). The CDR3 length is 15 residues. The ends were cut back, 0 bases at V and 0 bases at J, with 9 bases in the middle. Germline CDR1 reads SGDLS; CDR2 reads YYNGEE. The CDR3 spells CASSVEGDLNTEAFF. In DNA form, the CDR3 reads TGTGCCAGCAGCGTAGAGGGGGACCTGAACACTGAAGCTTTCTTT.

This clonotype was seen a handful of times. The chain joins TRBV6-1 to TRBJ2-3; D not resolved. The V gene lost 5 bases and the J gene lost 3 bases, with 18 bases spanning the gap. The V gene's germline CDR1 is MNHNS and CDR2 SASEGT. The CDR3 contains 16 residues. CDR3: CASSKTPSPGTDTQYF. CDR3 in DNA: TGTGCCAGCAGTAAGACACCATCTCCCGGGACAGATACGCAGTATTTT.

This clonotype was detected a few times. The rearrangement uses TRBV12-3 or TRBV12-4 and TRBJ1-4, with D possibly TRBD1 on 5 matching bases. The CDR3 contains 16 residues. V lost 4 bases to trimming and J lost 3 bases, with 15 bases between them. CDR3 sequence reads: CASSSPLDTSNEKLFF. The CDR3 DNA sequence: TGTGCCAGCAGTTCCCCCCTGGACACCTCTAATGAAAAACTGTTTTTT.

The chain couples TRBV6-4 to TRBJ1-1; D is perhaps TRBD1 (5 bases). Trimming removed 5 bases from V and 10 bases from J, with 17 bases in between. Germline CDR1 is MRHNA and CDR2 is SNTAGT. CDR3 length: 13 residues. The CDR3 here is CASSRGKADRAFF. CDR3 bases: TGTGCCAGCAGTAGGGGTAAGGCCGACAGAGCTTTCTTT.

The sample holds a few counts of this clonotype. This chain connects TRBV18 to TRBJ1-5; perhaps TRBD1 as D (5 bases). Looked up from germline, CDR1 is KGHSH and CDR2 is LQKENI. This CDR3 spans 15 amino acids. V lost 5 bases and J lost 0, with 11 bases in between. Here the CDR3 reads CASSIPGTSNQPQHF. In DNA form, the CDR3 reads TGTGCCAGCTCAATTCCCGGGACTAGCAATCAGCCCCAGCATTTT.